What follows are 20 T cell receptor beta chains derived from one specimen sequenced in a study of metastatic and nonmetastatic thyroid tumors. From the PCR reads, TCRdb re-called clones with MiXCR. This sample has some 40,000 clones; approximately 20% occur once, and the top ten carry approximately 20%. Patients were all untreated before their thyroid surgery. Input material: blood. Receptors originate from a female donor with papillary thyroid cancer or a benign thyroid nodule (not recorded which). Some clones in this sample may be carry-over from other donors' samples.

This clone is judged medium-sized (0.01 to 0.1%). CDR3: CASSLDSPSPSSYEQYF. In DNA form, the CDR3 reads TGTGCCAGCAGTTTAGACTCACCCTCCCCAAGCTCCTACGAGCAGTACTTC. V usage is TRBV28 and J usage is TRBJ2-7; D unclear. Germline loops: CDR1 MDHEN, CDR2 SYDVKM. This CDR3 is 17 amino acids long. Trimming took 2 bases from V and 0 from J, leaving 17 bases between them.

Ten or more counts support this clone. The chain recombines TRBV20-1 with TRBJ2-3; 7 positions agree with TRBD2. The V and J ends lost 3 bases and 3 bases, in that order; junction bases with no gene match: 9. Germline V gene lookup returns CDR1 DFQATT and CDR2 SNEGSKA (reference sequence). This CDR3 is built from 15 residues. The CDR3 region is CSASLGGSVTDTQYF. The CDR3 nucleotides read TGCAGTGCTAGTCTAGGCGGGAGTGTGACAGATACGCAGTATTTT.

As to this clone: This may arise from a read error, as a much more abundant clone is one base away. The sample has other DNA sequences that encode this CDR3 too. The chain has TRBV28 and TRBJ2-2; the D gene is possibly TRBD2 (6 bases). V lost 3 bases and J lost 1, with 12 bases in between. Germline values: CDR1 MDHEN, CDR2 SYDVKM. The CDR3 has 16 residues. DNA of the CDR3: TGTGCCAGCAGTTTGGGGGGAGGTGTGAACACCGGGGAGCTGTTTTTT. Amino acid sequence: CASSLGGGVNTGELFF.

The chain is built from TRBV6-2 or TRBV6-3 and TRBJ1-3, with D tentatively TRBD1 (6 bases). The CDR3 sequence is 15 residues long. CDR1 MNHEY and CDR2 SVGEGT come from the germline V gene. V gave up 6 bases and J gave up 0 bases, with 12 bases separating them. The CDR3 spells CASSLTGRSGNTIYF. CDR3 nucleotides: TGTGCCAGCAGCTTAACAGGGCGCTCTGGAAACACCATATATTTT.

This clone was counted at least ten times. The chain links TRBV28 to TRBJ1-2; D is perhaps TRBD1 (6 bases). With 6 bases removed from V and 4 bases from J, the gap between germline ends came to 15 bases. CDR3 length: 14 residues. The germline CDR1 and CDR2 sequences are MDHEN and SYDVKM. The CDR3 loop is CASRNTGTTYGYTF. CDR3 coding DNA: TGTGCCAGCAGAAATACCGGGACAACCTATGGCTACACCTTC.

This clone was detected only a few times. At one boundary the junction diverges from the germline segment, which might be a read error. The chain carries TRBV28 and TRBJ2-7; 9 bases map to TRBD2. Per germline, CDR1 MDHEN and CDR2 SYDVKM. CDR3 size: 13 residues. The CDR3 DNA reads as TGTGCCAGCAGCCGAGCGGGAGGCCACGAGCATTACTTC. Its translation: CASSRAGGHEHYF.

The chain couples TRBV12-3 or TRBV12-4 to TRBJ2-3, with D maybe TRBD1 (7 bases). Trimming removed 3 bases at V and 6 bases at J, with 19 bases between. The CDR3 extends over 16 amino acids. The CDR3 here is CASSFDPGQRADTQYF. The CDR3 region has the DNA TGTGCCAGCAGTTTTGACCCGGGACAGCGGGCGGATACGCAGTATTTT.

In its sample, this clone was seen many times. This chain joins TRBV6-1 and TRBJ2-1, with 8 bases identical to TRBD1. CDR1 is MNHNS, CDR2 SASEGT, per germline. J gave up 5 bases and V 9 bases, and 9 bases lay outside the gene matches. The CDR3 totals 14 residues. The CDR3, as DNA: TGTGCCAGTAGTTGGGCAGGGGGCAACAATGAGCAGTTCTTC. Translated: CASSWAGGNNEQFF.

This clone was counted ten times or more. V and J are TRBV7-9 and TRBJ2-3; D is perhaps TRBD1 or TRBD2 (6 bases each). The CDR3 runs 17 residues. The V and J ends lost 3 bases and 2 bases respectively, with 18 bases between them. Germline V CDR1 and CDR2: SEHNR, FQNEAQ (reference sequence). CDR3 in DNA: TGTGCCAGCAGCTTCCCATCGAGACCGGGGGCCACAGATACGCAGTATTTT. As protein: CASSFPSRPGATDTQYF. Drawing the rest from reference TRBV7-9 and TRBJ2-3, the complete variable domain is DTGVSQNPRHKITKRGQNVTFRCDPISEHNRLYWYRQTLGQGPEFLTYFQNEAQLEKSRLLSDRFSAERPKGSFSTLEIQRTEQGDSAMYLCASSFPSRPGATDTQYFGPGTRLTVL.

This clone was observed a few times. This CDR3 reads CASSTRALDYEQYF. CDR3 sequence (DNA): TGTGCCAGCAGCACCAGGGCGCTGGACTACGAGCAGTACTTC. The chain recombines TRBV6-4 with TRBJ2-7; perhaps TRBD1 as D (5 bases). Trimming took 6 bases from V and 3 from J, leaving 15 bases between them. The length of the CDR3 is 14 residues. The germline V gene encodes CDR1 MRHNA and CDR2 SNTAGT.

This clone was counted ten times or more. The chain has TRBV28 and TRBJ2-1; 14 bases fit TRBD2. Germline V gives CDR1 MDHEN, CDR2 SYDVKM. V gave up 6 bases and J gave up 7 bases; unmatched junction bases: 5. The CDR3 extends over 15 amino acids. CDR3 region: CASSSGLAGGNEQFF. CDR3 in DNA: TGTGCCAGCAGCTCCGGACTAGCGGGAGGAAATGAGCAGTTCTTC.

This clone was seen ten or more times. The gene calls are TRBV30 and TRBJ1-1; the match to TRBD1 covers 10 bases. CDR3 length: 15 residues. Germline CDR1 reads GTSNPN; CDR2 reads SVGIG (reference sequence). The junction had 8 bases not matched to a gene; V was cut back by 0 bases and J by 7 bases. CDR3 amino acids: CAWSVLRTGGGEAFF. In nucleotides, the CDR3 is TGTGCCTGGAGTGTACTTAGGACAGGGGGGGGTGAAGCTTTCTTT.

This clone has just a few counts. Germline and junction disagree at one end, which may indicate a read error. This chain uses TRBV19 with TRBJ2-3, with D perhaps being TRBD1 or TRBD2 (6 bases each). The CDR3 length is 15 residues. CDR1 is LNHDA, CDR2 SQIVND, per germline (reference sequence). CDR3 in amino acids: CASSATGTGADKQYF. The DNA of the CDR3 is TGTGCCAGTAGTGCCACCGGGACGGGGGCAGATAAGCAGTATTTT.

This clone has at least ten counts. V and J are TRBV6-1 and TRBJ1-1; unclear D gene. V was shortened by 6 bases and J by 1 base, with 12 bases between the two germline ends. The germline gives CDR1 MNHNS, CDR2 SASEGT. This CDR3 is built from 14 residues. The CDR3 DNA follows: TGTGCCAGCAGGCCAGTCTTACAGAACACTGAAGCTTTCTTT. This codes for CASRPVLQNTEAFF.

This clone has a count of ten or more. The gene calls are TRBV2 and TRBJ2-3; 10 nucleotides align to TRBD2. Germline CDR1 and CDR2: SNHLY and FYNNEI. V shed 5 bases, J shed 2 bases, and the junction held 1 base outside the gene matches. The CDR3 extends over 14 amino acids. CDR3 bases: TGTGCCAGCAGTACTAGCGGGAACACAGATACGCAGTATTTT. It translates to CASSTSGNTDTQYF.

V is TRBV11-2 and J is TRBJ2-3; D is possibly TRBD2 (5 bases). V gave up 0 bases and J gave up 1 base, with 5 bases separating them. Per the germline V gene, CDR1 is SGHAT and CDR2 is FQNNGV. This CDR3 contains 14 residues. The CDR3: CASSLEGGTDTQYF. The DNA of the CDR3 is TGTGCCAGCAGCTTAGAGGGAGGCACAGATACGCAGTATTTT.

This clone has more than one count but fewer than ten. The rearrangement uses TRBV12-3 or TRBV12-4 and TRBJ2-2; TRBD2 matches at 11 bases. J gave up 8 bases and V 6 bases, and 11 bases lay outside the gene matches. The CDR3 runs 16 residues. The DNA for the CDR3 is TGTGCCAGCAGGGGCGAACTAGCGGGAGTAGAGGGGGAGCTGTTTTTT. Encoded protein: CASRGELAGVEGELFF.

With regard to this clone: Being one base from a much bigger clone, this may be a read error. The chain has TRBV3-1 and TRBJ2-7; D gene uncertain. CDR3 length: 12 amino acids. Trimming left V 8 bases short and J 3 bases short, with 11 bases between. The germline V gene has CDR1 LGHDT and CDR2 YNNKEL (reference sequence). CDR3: CASRVLDYEQYF. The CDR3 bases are TGTGCCAGCCGGGTCCTTGACTACGAGCAGTACTTC.

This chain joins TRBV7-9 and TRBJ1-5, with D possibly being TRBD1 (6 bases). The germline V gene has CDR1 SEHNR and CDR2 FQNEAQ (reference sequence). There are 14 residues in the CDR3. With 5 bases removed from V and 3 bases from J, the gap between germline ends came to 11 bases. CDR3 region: CASSEQGTNQPQHF. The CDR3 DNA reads TGTGCCAGCAGCGAACAGGGTACCAATCAGCCCCAGCATTTT.

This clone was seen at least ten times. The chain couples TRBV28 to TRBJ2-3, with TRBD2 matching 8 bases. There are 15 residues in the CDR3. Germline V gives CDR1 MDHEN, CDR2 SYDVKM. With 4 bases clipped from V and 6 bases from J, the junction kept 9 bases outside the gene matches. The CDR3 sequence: CASSWLAGPQDTQYF. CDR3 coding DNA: TGTGCCAGCAGTTGGCTAGCGGGCCCCCAGGATACGCAGTATTTT.